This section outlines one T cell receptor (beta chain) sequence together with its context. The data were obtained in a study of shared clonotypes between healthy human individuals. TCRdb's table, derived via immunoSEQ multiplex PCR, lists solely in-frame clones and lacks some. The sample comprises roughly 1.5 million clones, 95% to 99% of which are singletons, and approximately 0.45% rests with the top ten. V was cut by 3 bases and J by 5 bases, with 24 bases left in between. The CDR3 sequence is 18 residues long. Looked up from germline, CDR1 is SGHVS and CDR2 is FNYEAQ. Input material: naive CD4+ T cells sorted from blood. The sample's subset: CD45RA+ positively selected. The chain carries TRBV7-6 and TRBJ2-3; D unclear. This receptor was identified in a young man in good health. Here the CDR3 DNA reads TGTGCCAGCAGCTTTCCCTCCGACCCCACCGTAGAGGAAGATACGCAGTATTTT. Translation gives CASSFPSDPTVEEDTQYF.